One sample yielded the 16 T cell receptor beta chains listed below, sequenced in a study of OX40 agonist ivuxolimab in advanced cancers. The library was obtained by the immunoSEQ multiplex PCR assay. TCRdb mirrors the immuneACCESS table, restricted to in-frame sequences. Some clones are absent from its copies; in checked studies, under half trace to an unresolved V gene, and the reason for the others is unknown. The sample contains around 78,000 clones, roughly nine tenths of them found a single time. Around 0.92% of the sample is in the top ten clones. The sample in question was CD4+ or CD8+ T cells sorted from blood, obtained in a trial of the OX40 agonist ivuxolimab. The source of these receptors is an adult with an advanced solid tumor such as melanoma, head and neck, liver or kidney cancer.

J is TRBJ2-1 and V is TRBV7-2; TRBD1 aligns across 8 bases. Germline V lookup: CDR1 SGHTA, CDR2 FQGNSA. After removal of 1 base from V and 2 bases from J, the junction contained 4 bases not matched to a gene. This CDR3 has 16 amino acids. CDR3 nucleotides: TGTGCCAGCAGCTTAGACAGGGGGGTCACCTACAATGAGCAGTTCTTC. This sequence encodes CASSLDRGVTYNEQFF.

V gene TRBV5-1 combines with J gene TRBJ2-7; unclear D gene. The CDR3 is 13 residues long. Trimming left V 4 bases short and J 4 bases short, with 12 bases between. Looked up from germline, CDR1 is SGHRS and CDR2 is YFSETQ. The CDR3 DNA reads as TGCGCCAGCAGCATCCAAGACTCTTACGAGCAGTACTTC. Translated, it gives CASSIQDSYEQYF.

V is TRBV9 and J is TRBJ2-4, with 10 positions matching TRBD2. Per germline, CDR1 SGDLS and CDR2 YYNGEE. The CDR3 has 16 amino acids. V lost 1 base, J lost 5 bases, and 6 bases stayed unmatched. The CDR3, as DNA: TGTGCCAGCAGCGTATGGCCTAGCGGGGGAGAAAACATTCAGTACTTC. Its protein is CASSVWPSGGENIQYF. The full variable domain, rest sourced from reference TRBV9 and TRBJ2-4, is DSGVTQTPKHLITATGQRVTLRCSPRSGDLSVYWYQQSLDQGLQFLIQYYNGEERAKGNILERFSAQQFPDLHSELNLSSLELGDSALYFCASSVWPSGGENIQYFGAGTRLSVL.

J is TRBJ2-5 and V is TRBV18; 8 bases line up with TRBD1. Unmatched junction bases numbered 7, after V lost 4 bases and J lost 3 bases. Germline V gene data show CDR1 as KGHSH and CDR2 as LQKENI. The CDR3 sequence is 15 residues long. DNA for the CDR3: TGTGCCAGCTCACAGGACAGGGTGAATGAAGAGACCCAGTACTTC. Its protein product is CASSQDRVNEETQYF.

The V gene is TRBV5-4, the J gene TRBJ1-1; D is ambiguous. There are 13 residues in the CDR3. Trimming pared 5 bases from V and 1 base from J, leaving 9 bases between. Per germline, CDR1 SGHNT and CDR2 YYREEE (reference sequence). CDR3 DNA sequence: TGTGCCAGCAGGGCCGACACGAACACTGAAGCTTTCTTT. It encodes CASRADTNTEAFF.

V and J are TRBV5-1 and TRBJ2-3; tentatively, D is TRBD2 (7 bases). This CDR3 spans 15 amino acids. Trimming pared 4 bases from V and 5 bases from J, leaving 17 bases between. CDR1 and CDR2 (germline): SGHRS, YFSETQ. This CDR3 is CASSPVGGVQDTQYF. In DNA, the CDR3 is TGCGCCAGCAGCCCTGTAGGGGGGGTTCAAGATACGCAGTATTTT.

This clone was seen a few times. The gene calls are TRBV28 and TRBJ1-1; D uncertain. The V gene's germline CDR1 is MDHEN and CDR2 SYDVKM. The CDR3 has 12 amino acids. V shed 10 bases and J shed 5 bases, with 14 bases lying between them. In DNA, the CDR3 is TGTGCCACGGAAAGGGAAAGGACTGAAGCTTTCTTT. Translation gives CATERERTEAFF.

The chain links TRBV7-6 to TRBJ2-1; possibly TRBD1 for D (6 bases). Germline V gene lookup returns CDR1 SGHVS and CDR2 FNYEAQ. This CDR3 region has 15 residues. V lost 5 bases and J lost 3, with 14 bases in between. CDR3 residues: CASSRSGTNYNEQFF. CDR3 DNA sequence: TGTGCCAGCAGCCGGTCCGGGACAAACTACAATGAGCAGTTCTTC.

This clone appeared once. V is TRBV5-1 and J is TRBJ2-3, with 9 bases aligning to TRBD2. Trimming removed 4 bases from V and 13 bases from J; junction bases left unmatched: 13. The CDR3 is 14 residues long. Germline V gene sequence: CDR1 SGHRS, CDR2 YFSETQ. The CDR3 nucleotides are TGCGCCAGCAGCCCCGATATAGCGGGAGAATTTAAGTATTTT. Residues: CASSPDIAGEFKYF.

Written as DNA, the CDR3 is TGTGCCATCAGTGAAGGCAGGGAGATCAACTATGGCTACACCTTC. Amino acid sequence: CAISEGREINYGYTF. This chain connects TRBV10-3 to TRBJ1-2, with a tentative D call TRBD1 (5 bases). Per germline, CDR1 ENHRY and CDR2 SYGVKD. The CDR3 sequence is 15 residues long. Trimming left V 3 bases short and J 2 bases short, with 13 bases between.

V is TRBV19 and J is TRBJ2-1, with 8 nucleotides matching TRBD2. The V segment lost 3 bases and the J segment 2 bases; nucleotides outside the gene matches: 6. The CDR3 length is 16 residues. CDR1 LNHDA and CDR2 SQIVND come from the germline V gene (reference sequence). CDR3 bases: TGTGCCAGTAGTATGGCCCGACTAGCGCCCTACAATGAGCAGTTCTTC. Translation: CASSMARLAPYNEQFF.

This clone was detected once. The rearrangement joins TRBV18 to TRBJ2-7, with 16 bases lining up with TRBD2. CDR1 and CDR2 (germline): KGHSH, LQKENI. The V gene end was trimmed by 0 bases and the J gene end by 1 base; junction bases not matched to a gene: 0. The CDR3 runs to 17 residues. This CDR3 is CASSPPGLAGGSYEQYF. In nucleotides, the CDR3 is TGTGCCAGCTCACCACCGGGACTAGCGGGAGGGTCCTACGAGCAGTACTTC.

The rearrangement uses TRBV28 and TRBJ1-1, with D hard to call. CDR3 length: 13 residues. Trimming stripped 1 base from V and 8 bases from J, with 11 bases between. CDR1 MDHEN and CDR2 SYDVKM come from the germline V gene. CDR3 nucleotides: TGTGCCAGCAGTTTATTCGTAGCGGGGGAAGCTTTCTTT. As protein: CASSLFVAGEAFF.

This clone has just a few counts. V and J are TRBV27 and TRBJ1-5; no clear D. The CDR3 consists of 13 residues. CDR1 and CDR2 (germline): MNHEY, SMNVEV (reference sequence). Trimming pared 6 bases from V and 7 bases from J, leaving 13 bases between. For the CDR3, the DNA is TGTGCCAGCAGCCTGGGGAGTGGGCAGCCCCAGCATTTT. It is translated as CASSLGSGQPQHF.

The gene calls are TRBV6-5 and TRBJ2-1; D perhaps matches TRBD2 (6 bases). Trimming stripped 6 bases from V and 7 bases from J, with 19 bases between. From germline, CDR1 is MNHEY and CDR2 SVGAGI. The CDR3 runs 15 residues. This chain's CDR3 is CASSPGTQTENEQFF. The CDR3 nucleotides read TGTGCCAGCAGCCCCGGGACTCAAACAGAGAATGAGCAGTTCTTC.

The chain recombines TRBV5-4 with TRBJ1-2; no reliable D call. The V and J ends lost 5 bases and 3 bases respectively, with 11 bases between them. CDR1 is SGHNT, CDR2 YYREEE, per germline (reference sequence). This CDR3 is built from 13 residues. DNA of the CDR3: TGTGCCAGCAGAGAACAGCTCTACTATGGCTACACCTTC. Protein product: CASREQLYYGYTF.